This T cell receptor beta chain was observed in a study of cytomegalovirus exposure and HLA in healthy donors. Germline lookup yields CDR1 MNHNS and CDR2 SASEGT. V dropped 7 bases and J dropped 3 bases, with 19 bases sitting between them. CDR3 size: 15 residues. The PCR had 60 Vbeta and 13 Jbeta primers. Repertoires were generated with immunoSEQ multiplex PCR, while TCRdb's copy carries only in-frame clones and drops some. This table holds approximately 73,000 clones, about 60% found once. This TCR was sampled from a young man in good health and CMV-seropositive. This chain joins TRBV6-1 and TRBJ2-7; tentative D call: TRBD1 (5 bases). What was sequenced was PBMCs. The CDR3 loop reads CASTRTNKGIYEQYF. In DNA form, the CDR3 reads TGTGCCAGCACCAGGACCAATAAGGGGATCTACGAGCAGTACTTC.